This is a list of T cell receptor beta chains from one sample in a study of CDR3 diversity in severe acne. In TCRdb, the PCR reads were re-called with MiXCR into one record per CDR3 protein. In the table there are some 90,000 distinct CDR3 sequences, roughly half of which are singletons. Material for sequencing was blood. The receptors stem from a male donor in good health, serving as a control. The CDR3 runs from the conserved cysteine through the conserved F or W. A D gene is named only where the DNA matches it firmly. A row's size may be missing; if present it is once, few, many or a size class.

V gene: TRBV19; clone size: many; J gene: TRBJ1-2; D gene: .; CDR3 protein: CASREGYGGYTF; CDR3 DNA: TGTGCCTCTAGGGAGGGATACGGTGGCTACACCTTC
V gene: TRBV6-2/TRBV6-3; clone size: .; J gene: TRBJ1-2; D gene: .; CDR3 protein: CASSFGVIYGYTF; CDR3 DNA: TGTGCCAGCTCGTTCGGGGTGATCTATGGCTACACCTTC
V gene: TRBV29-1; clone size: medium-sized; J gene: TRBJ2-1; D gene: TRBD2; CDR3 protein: CSAGGAANEQFF; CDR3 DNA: TGCAGCGCCGGGGGGGCTGCCAATGAGCAGTTCTTC
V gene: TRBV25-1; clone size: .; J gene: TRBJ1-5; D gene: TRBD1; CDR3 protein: CASSRDRGDQPQHF; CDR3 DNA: TGTGCCAGCAGTCGTGACAGGGGAGATCAGCCCCAGCATTTT
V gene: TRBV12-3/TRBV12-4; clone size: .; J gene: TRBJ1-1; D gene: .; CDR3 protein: CASFVRASGGTEAFF; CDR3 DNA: TGTGCCAGCTTCGTACGGGCTTCCGGGGGCACTGAAGCTTTCTTT
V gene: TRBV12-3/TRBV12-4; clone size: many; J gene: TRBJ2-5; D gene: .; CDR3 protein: CASSFLISRDGAETQYF; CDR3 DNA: TGTGCCAGCAGTTTTCTAATTAGTCGGGATGGGGCGGAGACCCAGTACTTC
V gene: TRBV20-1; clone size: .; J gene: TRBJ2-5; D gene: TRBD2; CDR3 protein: CSAQTAGLGGETQYF; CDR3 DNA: TGCAGTGCTCAAACCGCGGGACTAGGGGGAGAGACCCAGTACTTC
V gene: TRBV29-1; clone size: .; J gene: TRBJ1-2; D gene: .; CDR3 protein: CSVGSAPISYGYTF; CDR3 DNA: TGCAGCGTTGGATCGGCTCCCATCTCCTATGGCTACACCTTC
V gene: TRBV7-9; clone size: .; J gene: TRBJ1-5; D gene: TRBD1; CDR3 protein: CASSRDRQGERDQPQHF; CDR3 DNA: TGTGCCAGCAGCAGGGACAGGCAAGGGGAACGGGATCAGCCCCAGCATTTT
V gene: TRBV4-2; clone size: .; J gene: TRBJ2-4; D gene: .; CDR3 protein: CASSQQYF; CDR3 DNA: TGTGCCAGCAGCCAGCAGTACTTC
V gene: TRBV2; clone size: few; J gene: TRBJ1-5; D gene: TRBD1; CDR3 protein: CASSEFRTGANQPQHF; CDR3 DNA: TGTGCCAGCAGTGAATTCCGGACAGGGGCGAATCAGCCCCAGCATTTT
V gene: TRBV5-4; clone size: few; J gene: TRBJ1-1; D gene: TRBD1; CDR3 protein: CASSLGQGGNTEAFF; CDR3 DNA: TGTGCCAGCAGCTTGGGGCAGGGGGGGAACACTGAAGCTTTCTTT
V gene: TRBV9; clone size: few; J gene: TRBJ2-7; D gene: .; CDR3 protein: CASSVDPGTSYEQYF; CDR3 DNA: TGTGCCAGCAGCGTAGACCCAGGGACCTCCTACGAGCAGTACTTC
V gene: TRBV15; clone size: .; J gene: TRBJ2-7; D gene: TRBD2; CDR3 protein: CATSSTTGLAGEGYEQYF; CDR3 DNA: TGTGCCACCAGCAGCACTACGGGACTAGCGGGTGAGGGCTACGAGCAGTACTTC
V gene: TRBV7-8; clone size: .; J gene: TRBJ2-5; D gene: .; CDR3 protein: CASSRDSQYF; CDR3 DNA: TGTGCCAGCAGTCGGGACTCCCAGTACTTC
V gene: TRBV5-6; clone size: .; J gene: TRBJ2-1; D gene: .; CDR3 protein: CASSLRVRDYEQFF; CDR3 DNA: TGTGCCAGCAGCCTCAGGGTGCGGGACTATGAGCAGTTCTTC
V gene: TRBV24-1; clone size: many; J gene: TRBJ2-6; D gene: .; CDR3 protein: CATSDSGARVLTF; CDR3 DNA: TGTGCCACCAGTGATTCAGGGGCCCGGGTCCTGACTTTC
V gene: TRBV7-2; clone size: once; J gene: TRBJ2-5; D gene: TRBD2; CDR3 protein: CASSLARTSGGRETQYF; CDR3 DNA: TGTGCCAGCAGCTTAGCTAGGACTAGCGGCGGCAGAGAGACCCAGTACTTC
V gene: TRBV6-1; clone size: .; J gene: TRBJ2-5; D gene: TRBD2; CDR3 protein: CATRLAGEETQYF; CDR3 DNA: TGTGCCACCAGACTAGCGGGGGAAGAGACCCAGTACTTC
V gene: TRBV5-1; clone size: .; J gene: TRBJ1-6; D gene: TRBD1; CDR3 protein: CASMKGTGDTAGSPLHF; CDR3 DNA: TGCGCCAGCATGAAAGGGACAGGGGACACCGCGGGTTCACCCCTCCACTTT
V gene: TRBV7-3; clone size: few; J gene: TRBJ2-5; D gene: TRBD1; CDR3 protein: CASSQGSGGTTQYF; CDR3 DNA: TGTGCCAGCAGCCAAGGTTCAGGGGGCACGACCCAGTACTTC
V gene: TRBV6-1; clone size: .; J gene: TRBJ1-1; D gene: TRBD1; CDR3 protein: CASSDTDRGTEAFF; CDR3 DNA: TGTGCCAGCAGTGATACCGACAGGGGCACTGAAGCTTTCTTT
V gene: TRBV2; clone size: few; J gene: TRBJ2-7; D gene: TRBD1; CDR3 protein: CASRTDRGLYEQYF; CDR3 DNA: TGTGCCAGCAGGACCGACAGGGGGCTTTACGAGCAGTACTTC
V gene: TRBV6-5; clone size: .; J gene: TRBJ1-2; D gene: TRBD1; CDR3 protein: CASRHREGQGERYGYTF; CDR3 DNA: TGTGCCAGCAGGCACCGGGAGGGCCAGGGGGAAAGGTATGGCTACACCTTC
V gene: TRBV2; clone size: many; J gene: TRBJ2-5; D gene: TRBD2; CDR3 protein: CASKWGLAGGPSRETQYF; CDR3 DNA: TGTGCCAGCAAATGGGGACTAGCGGGAGGGCCCTCGAGAGAGACCCAGTACTTC
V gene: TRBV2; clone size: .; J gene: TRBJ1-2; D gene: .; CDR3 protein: CASSEELGRNYGYTF; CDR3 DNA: TGTGCCAGCAGTGAAGAACTAGGGCGGAACTATGGCTACACCTTC
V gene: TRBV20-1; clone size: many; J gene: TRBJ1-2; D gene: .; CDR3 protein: CSADQGYGYTF; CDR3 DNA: TGCAGTGCTGACCAGGGGTATGGCTACACCTTC
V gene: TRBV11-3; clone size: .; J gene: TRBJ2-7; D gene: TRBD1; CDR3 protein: CASSFASGTAYEQYF; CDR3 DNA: TGTGCCAGCAGCTTCGCCTCCGGGACAGCCTACGAGCAGTACTTC
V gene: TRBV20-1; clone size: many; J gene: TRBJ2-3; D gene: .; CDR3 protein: CSARDHGAGSDTQYF; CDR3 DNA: TGCAGTGCTAGAGATCATGGGGCGGGATCCGATACGCAGTATTTT
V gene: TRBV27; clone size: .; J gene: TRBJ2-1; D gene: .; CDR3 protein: CASSLGGRGTYNEQFF; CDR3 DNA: TGTGCCAGCAGTTTAGGGGGCAGGGGAACCTACAATGAGCAGTTCTTC
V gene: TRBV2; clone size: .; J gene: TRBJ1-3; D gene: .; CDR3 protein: CARTGSNSGNTIYF; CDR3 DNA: TGTGCCAGGACAGGATCTAACTCTGGAAACACCATATATTTT
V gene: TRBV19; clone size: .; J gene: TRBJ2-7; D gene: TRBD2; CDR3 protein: CASSPASASGYEQYF; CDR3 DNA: TGTGCCAGTAGTCCCGCTTCAGCTAGCGGCTACGAGCAGTACTTC
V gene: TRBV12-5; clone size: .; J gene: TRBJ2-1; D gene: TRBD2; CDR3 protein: CASGGPGTSGGDEQFF; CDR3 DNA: TGTGCTAGTGGTGGCCCCGGGACTAGCGGCGGCGATGAGCAGTTCTTC
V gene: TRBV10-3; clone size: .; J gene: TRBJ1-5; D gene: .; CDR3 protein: CAISSTEPSYPQHF; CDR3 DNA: TGTGCCATCAGTAGTACAGAGCCATCTTATCCCCAGCATTTT
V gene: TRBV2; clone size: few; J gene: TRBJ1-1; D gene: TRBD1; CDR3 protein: CASSPRQGAEAFF; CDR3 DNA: TGTGCCAGCAGTCCCAGACAGGGGGCTGAAGCTTTCTTT
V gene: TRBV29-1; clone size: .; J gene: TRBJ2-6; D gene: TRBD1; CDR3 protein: CSASGTGGFGANVLTF; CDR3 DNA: TGCAGCGCCTCTGGGACAGGGGGCTTTGGGGCCAACGTCCTGACTTTC
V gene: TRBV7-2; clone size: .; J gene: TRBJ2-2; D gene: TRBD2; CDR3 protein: CASSSGTSGTTGELFF; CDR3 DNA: TGTGCCAGCAGCTCCGGGACTAGCGGGACTACCGGGGAGCTGTTTTTT
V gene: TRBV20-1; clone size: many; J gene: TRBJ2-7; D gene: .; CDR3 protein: CSATPTEKYEQYF; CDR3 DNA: TGCAGTGCTACTCCGACCGAAAAATACGAGCAGTACTTC
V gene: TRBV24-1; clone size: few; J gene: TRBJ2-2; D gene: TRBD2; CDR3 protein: CATSDPITSGTGELFF; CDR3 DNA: TGTGCCACCAGTGATCCTATAACTAGCGGGACCGGGGAGCTGTTTTTT
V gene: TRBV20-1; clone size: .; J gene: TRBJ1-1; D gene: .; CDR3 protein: CSANRQDYTEAFF; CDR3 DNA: TGCAGTGCTAACCGACAGGATTACACTGAAGCTTTCTTT
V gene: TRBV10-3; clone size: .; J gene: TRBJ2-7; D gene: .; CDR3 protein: CAFRIGPTTSEPSF; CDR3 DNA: TGTGCCTTCAGGATAGGACCTACGACAAGCGAGCCGTCCTTC
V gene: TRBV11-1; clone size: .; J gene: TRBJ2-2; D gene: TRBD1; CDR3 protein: CASSLALGTGANTGELFF; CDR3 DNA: TGTGCCAGCAGCTTAGCCCTGGGGACAGGGGCGAACACCGGGGAGCTGTTTTTT
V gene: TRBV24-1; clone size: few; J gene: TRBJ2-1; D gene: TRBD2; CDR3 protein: CATSDLTSSGVNEQFF; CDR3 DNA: TGTGCCACCAGTGATTTGACGTCTAGCGGGGTCAATGAGCAGTTCTTC
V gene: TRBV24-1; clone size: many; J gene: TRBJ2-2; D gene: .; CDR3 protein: CATSDLGGIGSLNTGELFF; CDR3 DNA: TGTGCCACCAGTGATTTGGGTGGGATCGGAAGCCTCAACACCGGGGAGCTGTTTTTT